The next 25 T cell receptor beta chains were all read from a single sample in a study of T cell changes during pregnancy in multiple sclerosis. The assay was immunoSEQ multiplex PCR, and TCRdb's table has in-frame clones only and misses some. The sample shows tens of thousands of clones, 85% to 95% of them seen only once. The sequencing used peripheral blood, collected in the third trimester of pregnancy. The receptor set was obtained from a female donor in good health, enrolled as a control in a pregnancy study.

In DNA form, the CDR3 reads TGTGCCAGCAGTACGAGGGAGCTCGCCTACGAGCAGTACTTC. It codes for CASSTRELAYEQYF. V is TRBV6-1 and J is TRBJ2-7; tentatively, D is TRBD2 (5 bases). The CDR3 runs 14 residues. V lost 5 bases and J 2 bases, leaving 13 bases between the germline ends. The germline V gene encodes CDR1 MNHNS and CDR2 SASEGT.

The chain is built from TRBV5-1 and TRBJ2-3; D remains unclear. V gave up 4 bases and J gave up 0 bases, with 9 bases separating them. Germline assignment: CDR1 SGHRS and CDR2 YFSETQ. CDR3 length: 14 amino acids. The CDR3 sequence is CASSPEHSTDTQYF. In DNA form, the CDR3 reads TGCGCCAGCAGCCCCGAACATAGCACAGATACGCAGTATTTT.

CDR3 DNA sequence: TGTGCCATCTCACGATTTAGCGGGATTTCCCCCTACGAGCAGTACTTC. Translated, it gives CAISRFSGISPYEQYF. The rearrangement uses TRBV28 and TRBJ2-7, with 8 bases aligning to TRBD2. CDR1 is MDHEN and CDR2 is SYDVKM in the germline V gene. This CDR3 region has 16 residues. Losses at the gene ends were 10 bases for V and 2 bases for J; bases not matched to a gene: 16.

The CDR3 coding sequence is TGTGCCAGCAGTGGGGGGGAGGCGCAGTATTTT. Amino acid sequence: CASSGGEAQYF. The chain employs TRBV25-1 and TRBJ2-3; weak D call: TRBD2 (6 bases). CDR1 is MGHDK, CDR2 SYGVNS, per germline. The V and J ends lost 4 bases and 10 bases respectively, with 9 bases between them. The CDR3 is 11 residues long.

The V and J genes are TRBV27 and TRBJ1-6; the D gene is possibly TRBD1 (6 bases). Germline CDR1 reads MNHEY; CDR2 reads SMNVEV (reference sequence). Deletions cut 5 bases from V and 9 bases from J, with 14 bases between. There are 14 residues in the CDR3. CDR3 nucleotides: TGTGCCAGCAGTCCGGGGAGGGGGGGTTCACCCCTCCACTTT. As protein: CASSPGRGGSPLHF.

This clone was seen a few times. V usage is TRBV11-2 and J usage is TRBJ1-6; 12 bases fit TRBD1. After removal of 0 bases from V and 9 bases from J, the junction contained 3 bases not matched to a gene. The CDR3 is 16 residues long. Germline CDR1 SGHAT, CDR2 FQNNGV. In nucleotides, the CDR3 is TGTGCCAGCAGCTTAGAGGGGACAGGGGGCGTTTCACCCCTCCACTTT. Protein product: CASSLEGTGGVSPLHF. Full variable domain (outside the CDR3, taken from reference TRBV11-2 and TRBJ1-6): EAGVAQSPRYKIIEKRQSVAFWCNPISGHATLYWYQQILGQGPKLLIQFQNNGVVDDSQLPKDRFSAERLKGVDSTLKIQPAKLEDSAVYLCASSLEGTGGVSPLHFGNGTRLTVT.

This chain connects TRBV6-5 to TRBJ1-2, with a possible D match to TRBD1 (5 bases). This CDR3 comprises 15 residues. Germline V gives CDR1 MNHEY, CDR2 SVGAGI. Trimming left V 5 bases short and J 7 bases short, with 20 bases between. The CDR3 nucleotides are TGTGCCAGCAGTCGCCAGGGACTCACGTTACCTGGCTACACCTTC. Translation: CASSRQGLTLPGYTF.

The J gene is TRBJ1-6, the V gene TRBV28, with 10 bases matching TRBD1. Per germline, CDR1 MDHEN and CDR2 SYDVKM. The CDR3 has 14 amino acids. With 5 bases clipped from V and 10 bases from J, the junction kept 5 bases outside the gene matches. CDR3 nucleotides: TGTGCCAGCAGTAGGGACAGGGGTGGGTCACCCCTCCACTTT. This gives the protein CASSRDRGGSPLHF. The full variable domain, its missing parts supplied by reference TRBV28 and TRBJ1-6, is DVKVTQSSRYLVKRTGEKVFLECVQDMDHENMFWYRQDPGLGLRLIYFSYDVKMKEKGDIPEGYSVSREKKERFSLILESASTNQTSMYLCASSRDRGGSPLHFGNGTRLTVT.

This CDR3 is CASSVQGLNQPQHF. CDR3 coding DNA: TGTGCCAGCAGTGTACAGGGTCTCAATCAGCCCCAGCATTTT. The rearrangement links TRBV6-1 to TRBJ1-5, with D tentatively TRBD1 (6 bases). The germline V gene encodes CDR1 MNHNS and CDR2 SASEGT. The CDR3 has 14 residues. Trimming took off 4 bases at V and 3 bases at J, with 10 bases between the two ends.

The chain couples TRBV6-5 to TRBJ1-5; the D gene is possibly TRBD1 (6 bases). In germline, CDR1 is MNHEY, CDR2 SVGAGI. This CDR3 has 15 residues. Trimming removed 5 bases at V and 3 bases at J, with 14 bases between. Written as DNA, the CDR3 is TGTGCCAGCAGTCGGACAGCCGGAAACAATCAGCCCCAGCATTTT. It codes for CASSRTAGNNQPQHF.

This clone was seen a single time. V usage is TRBV28 and J usage is TRBJ1-2; D may be TRBD1 (5 bases). V lost 6 bases, J lost 0 bases, and 17 bases lay in between. Germline V CDR1 and CDR2: MDHEN, SYDVKM. The CDR3 spans 16 residues. CDR3 sequence: CASSPVGPSANYGYTF. The CDR3 DNA reads TGTGCCAGCAGCCCCGTGGGGCCCTCGGCTAACTATGGCTACACCTTC.

The V call is TRBV30, the J call TRBJ1-1; D possibly corresponds to TRBD1 (6 bases). The CDR3 runs to 15 residues. In germline, CDR1 is GTSNPN, CDR2 SVGIG (reference sequence). Trimming shortened V by 1 base and J by 1 base, and 13 bases separated the two germline ends. The CDR3 here is CAWSGGGQRNTEAFF. The DNA of the CDR3 is TGTGCCTGGAGTGGGGGGGGGCAGAGGAACACTGAAGCTTTCTTT. Full variable domain (outside the CDR3, taken from reference TRBV30 and TRBJ1-1): SQTIHQWPATLVQPVGSPLSLECTVEGTSNPNLYWYRQAAGRGLQLLFYSVGIGQISSEVPQNLSASRPQDRQFILSSKKLLLSDSGFYLCAWSGGGQRNTEAFFGQGTRLTVV.

The rearrangement joins TRBV15 to TRBJ1-3, with a possible D match to TRBD1 (5 bases). CDR1 is LNHNV and CDR2 is YYDKDF in the germline V gene (reference sequence). V was cut by 0 bases and J by 11 bases, with 11 bases left in between. The CDR3 has 13 residues. CDR3: CATSRDRGGAIYF. In DNA form, the CDR3 reads TGTGCCACCAGCAGAGATCGAGGAGGGGCCATATATTTT.

The chain combines TRBV19 with TRBJ1-1; weak D call: TRBD1 (5 bases). The ends were cut back, 5 bases at V and 2 bases at J, with 15 bases in the middle. The CDR3 length is 15 residues. Germline V gene data show CDR1 as LNHDA and CDR2 as SQIVND (reference sequence). The CDR3, as DNA: TGTGCCAGTAGTCCCCTCACAGGCGGTAACACTGAAGCTTTCTTT. It codes for CASSPLTGGNTEAFF.

The chain is built from TRBV6-1 and TRBJ2-5, with D maybe TRBD1 (6 bases). This CDR3 contains 16 residues. Germline V gene sequence: CDR1 MNHNS, CDR2 SASEGT. Trimming cost V 4 bases and J 2 bases, with 17 bases left between them. The CDR3 reads CASSGDNPSGQETQYF. CDR3 sequence (DNA): TGTGCCAGCAGTGGGGACAACCCCAGTGGACAAGAGACCCAGTACTTC.

This clone was seen only a few times. The V and J genes are TRBV12-1 and TRBJ1-1. TRBV12-1 is a listed pseudogene. The CDR3 has 18 amino acids. The CDR3 DNA sequence: TGTGCCAGCAGCTTGGTTGGGGTGGGGGAGGGCATGAACACTGAAGCTTTCTTT. Residues: CASSLVGVGEGMNTEAFF.

The chain joins TRBV19 to TRBJ2-1; the D gene is possibly TRBD2 (7 bases). CDR3 length: 15 residues. Trimming removed 5 bases at V and 9 bases at J, with 20 bases between. The germline CDR1 and CDR2 sequences are LNHDA and SQIVND (reference sequence). The CDR3 sequence is CASSSRGGGQGEQFF. DNA for the CDR3: TGTGCCAGTAGTTCTCGAGGGGGGGGCCAAGGTGAGCAGTTCTTC.

The chain couples TRBV19 to TRBJ1-5; tentative D call: TRBD1 (5 bases). Trimming took off 6 bases at V and 2 bases at J, with 14 bases between the two ends. The CDR3 consists of 15 residues. CDR1 LNHDA and CDR2 SQIVND come from the germline V gene (reference sequence). DNA of the CDR3: TGTGCCAGTAGAAGAGACAGTCTACGCAATCAGCCCCAGCATTTT. This gives the protein CASRRDSLRNQPQHF.

The chain uses TRBV7-9 and TRBJ1-4; 8 bases map to TRBD1. Germline values: CDR1 SEHNR, CDR2 FQNEAQ (reference sequence). CDR3 size: 15 residues. The J segment lost 7 bases and the V segment lost 5 bases, leaving 9 bases of the junction unmatched. In DNA form, the CDR3 reads TGTGCCAGCAGCCCCCCAGGACAGGGCACTGAAAAACTGTTTTTT. It translates to CASSPPGQGTEKLFF. Variable domain in full (rest from reference TRBV7-9 and TRBJ1-4): DTGVSQNPRHKITKRGQNVTFRCDPISEHNRLYWYRQTLGQGPEFLTYFQNEAQLEKSRLLSDRFSAERPKGSFSTLEIQRTEQGDSAMYLCASSPPGQGTEKLFFGSGTQLSVL.

The chain has TRBV6-5 and TRBJ1-5, with 8 bases identical to TRBD1. CDR3 size: 15 residues. V dropped 5 bases and J dropped 6; count of bases not matched to a gene: 9. The V gene's germline CDR1 is MNHEY and CDR2 SVGAGI. The CDR3 spells CASSTTGGDGQPQHF. CDR3 nucleotides: TGTGCCAGCAGTACCACAGGGGGAGACGGTCAGCCCCAGCATTTT.

This clone has a handful of counts. The rearrangement uses TRBV19 and TRBJ1-2, with 11 bases matching TRBD1. With V trimmed by 7 bases and J by 8 bases, 12 bases remained unmatched. This CDR3 is built from 15 residues. CDR1 is LNHDA, CDR2 SQIVND, per germline (reference sequence). Here the CDR3 DNA reads TGTGCCAGTATCTCCAGAGGACAGGGGGCGCGGGGCTACACCTTC. Its translation: CASISRGQGARGYTF.

The gene calls are TRBV29-1 and TRBJ1-5; 9 positions agree with TRBD1. The CDR3 runs 13 residues. Germline-derived CDR1 and CDR2 are SQVTM and ANQGSEA. The junction had 3 bases not matched to a gene; V was cut back by 4 bases and J by 5 bases. CDR3: CSVGRTGDQPQHF. CDR3 bases: TGCAGCGTTGGTCGGACAGGGGATCAGCCCCAGCATTTT.

The V and J genes are TRBV2 and TRBJ1-5, with 7 nucleotides matching TRBD1. The CDR3 loop spans 15 amino acids. The V gene's germline CDR1 is SNHLY and CDR2 FYNNEI. Trimming at V came to 5 bases and at J to 3 bases, leaving 7 bases not matched to a gene. CDR3 in DNA: TGTGCCAGCAGTAATCCGACAGGGAACAATCAGCCCCAGCATTTT. It codes for CASSNPTGNNQPQHF.

CDR3 in amino acids: CASSQNRGLGNQPQHF. The CDR3 coding sequence is TGCGCCAGCAGCCAGAACAGGGGGTTGGGAAATCAGCCCCAGCATTTT. The V gene is TRBV4-1, the J gene TRBJ1-5; 8 positions match TRBD1. The trim removed 3 bases at V and 4 bases at J, leaving 8 bases unmatched. The CDR3 spans 16 residues. Per the germline V gene, CDR1 is MGHRA and CDR2 is YSYEKL.

In its sample, this clone was seen once. The J gene is TRBJ2-2, the V gene TRBV6-1, with 11 bases matching TRBD1. The CDR3 covers 15 residues. Germline-derived CDR1 and CDR2 are MNHNS and SASEGT. The V and J ends lost 5 bases and 7 bases, in that order; junction bases with no gene match: 6. The CDR3: CASSTGTGGIGELFF. The CDR3 DNA reads TGTGCCAGCAGTACCGGGACAGGGGGTATCGGGGAGCTGTTTTTT.